The entry that follows covers one T cell receptor (beta chain) sequence. This entry belongs to a study of monozygotic twins with inflammatory bowel disease. UMIs that included a 6-nucleotide sample barcode were added by template switching, which took place during cDNA synthesis. TCRdb derives one entry per CDR3 protein from the 5' RACE reads, leaving out DNA. This repertoire includes 150,000 to 200,000 distinct CDR3 sequences. This CDR3 has 18 residues. Material for sequencing was blood. The receptor comes from a human donor with ulcerative colitis or Crohn's disease, or a healthy co-twin of an affected twin (not recorded which). The chain combines TRBV12-3 or TRBV12-4 with TRBJ2-7; TCRdb's D call of TRBD1 is untestable without DNA. CDR3: CASSYPRGRGISSYEQYF.